This T cell receptor (beta chain) was obtained from a study of Ad26.COV2.S vaccination and SARS-CoV-2 variants. Germline CDR1 SGHVS, CDR2 FQNEAQ. The CDR3 consists of 17 residues. Trimming took 11 bases from V and 9 from J, leaving 32 bases between them. As to treatment: approximately 18 received Ad26.COV2.S at low or high dose, single or two shots; 5 received placebo; per-sample allocation not given. At day 63 after the first vaccine or placebo injection, samples were drawn. The repertoire was sequenced with immunoSEQ multiplex PCR; TCRdb's copy has only in-frame clones and lacks some. The sample lists approximately 410,000 clones, approximately 90% occurring once.

This sequence joins TRBV7-8 and TRBJ1-5, with D maybe TRBD1 (6 bases). The receptor comes from a person aged 18-60 years who received the Ad26.COV2.S COVID-19 vaccine or a placebo. Sample: peripheral blood, taken in a trial of Ad26.COV2.S vaccine versus placebo. The CDR3 nucleotides read TGTGCCCGCCAACTCGGGGGGTGGAGGGGGAGGGACTGGCCCCAGCATTTT. Translated, it gives CARQLGGWRGRDWPQHF.